The subject of this entry is one TCR beta chain. The sample is drawn from a study of blood T cell repertoires in COVID-19. For the study at large: The study drew acute and convalescent COVID-19 samples from the United States, Italy and Spain. PBMCs, B-cell-depleted T cells, or T cells provided the cDNA or gDNA that made up the material.

Study processing details: Quantification of nucleated cells was approximated via reference gene primer amplification. Sequencing used immunoSEQ multiplex PCR; TCRdb keeps in-frame clones, though not all of them. That table gives V, J and clone size, and the DNA gave D and trimming. This sample has approximately 220,000 clones; around 82% occur once, and the top ten carry around 3.3%. The CDR3 spans 15 residues. The germline V gene encodes CDR1 LGHDT and CDR2 YNNKEL (reference sequence). J gave up 6 bases and V 0 bases, and 7 bases lay outside the gene matches. The sequence was collected from a woman aged 40 to 50 who had been exposed to COVID-19. Sequencing input: PBMCs or T cells enriched from blood (not recorded which). J is TRBJ2-7 and V is TRBV3-1 (or the pseudogene TRBV3-2), with TRBD2 matching over 8 bases. CDR3 region: CASSQDRGGRPEQYF. The CDR3, as DNA: TGTGCCAGCAGCCAAGATCGGGGGGGCCGTCCCGAGCAGTACTTC.